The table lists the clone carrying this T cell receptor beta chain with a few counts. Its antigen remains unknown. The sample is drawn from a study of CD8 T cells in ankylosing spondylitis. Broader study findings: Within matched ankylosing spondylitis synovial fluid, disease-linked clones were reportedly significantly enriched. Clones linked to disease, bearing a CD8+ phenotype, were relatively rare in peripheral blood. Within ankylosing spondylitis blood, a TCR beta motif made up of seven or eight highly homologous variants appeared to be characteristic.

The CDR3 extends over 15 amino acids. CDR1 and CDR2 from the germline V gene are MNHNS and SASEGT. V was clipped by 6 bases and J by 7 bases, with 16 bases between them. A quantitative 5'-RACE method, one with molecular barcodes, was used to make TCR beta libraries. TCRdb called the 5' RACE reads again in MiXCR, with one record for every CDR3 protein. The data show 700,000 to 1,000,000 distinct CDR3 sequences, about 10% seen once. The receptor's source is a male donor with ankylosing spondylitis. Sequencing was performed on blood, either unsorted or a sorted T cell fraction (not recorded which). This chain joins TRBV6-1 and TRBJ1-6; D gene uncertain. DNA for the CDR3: TGTGCCAGCAGCCTTCTTCTCCGGATAAATTCACCCCTCCACTTT. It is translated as CASSLLLRINSPLHF.